These 5 T cell receptor beta chains originate from one sample sequenced in a study of lymphopenia after photon versus proton radiotherapy. Data came from immunoSEQ multiplex PCR; TCRdb stores just in-frame clones and leaves some out. This table has about 35,000 clones, approximately 90% appearing once. The sequencing used peripheral blood, collected from a patient treated with photon-based radiotherapy. The receptors shown here come from a man aged 55 to 70 with cholangiocarcinoma.

CDR3 sequence: CASSINSEDYNEQFF. The CDR3 DNA follows: TGTGCCAGTAGTATAAATAGCGAAGACTACAATGAGCAGTTCTTC. The chain couples TRBV19 to TRBJ2-1; D might be TRBD2 (5 bases). V was cut by 2 bases and J by 3 bases, with 11 bases left in between. The CDR3 length is 15 residues. Germline V gene sequence: CDR1 LNHDA, CDR2 SQIVND (reference sequence).

This chain's CDR3 is CASTLGHQETQYF. The CDR3 DNA sequence: TGTGCCAGCACTCTGGGACACCAAGAGACCCAGTACTTC. The rearrangement links TRBV6-1 to TRBJ2-5; TRBD1 or TRBD2 may be the D gene (5 bases each). Trimming stripped 7 bases from V and 0 bases from J, with 9 bases between. CDR3 length: 13 amino acids. Looked up from germline, CDR1 is MNHNS and CDR2 is SASEGT.

This rearrangement joins TRBV2 to TRBJ2-5; D possibly matches TRBD1 or TRBD2 (5 bases each). Trimming took 1 base from V and 5 from J, leaving 11 bases between them. CDR3 size: 14 residues. CDR1 is SNHLY, CDR2 FYNNEI, per germline. The CDR3 sequence is CASSEGQGRETQYF. The CDR3 DNA sequence: TGTGCCAGCAGTGAAGGGCAGGGACGTGAGACCCAGTACTTC.

With regard to this clone: One end of the junction fails to match germline, which may point to a read error. The V and J genes are TRBV18 and TRBJ2-3, with D perhaps matching TRBD1 (5 bases). Germline CDR1 reads KGHSH; CDR2 reads LQKENI. There are 17 residues in the CDR3. The CDR3 loop is CASSPSQGLPYTDTQYF. The CDR3 nucleotides are TGTGCCAGTTCACCGAGTCAGGGCCTGCCTTACACAGATACGCAGTATTTT.

This chain connects TRBV5-6 to TRBJ2-2; possibly TRBD1 for D (6 bases). Per the germline V gene, CDR1 is SGHDT and CDR2 is YYEEEE. Trimming pared 3 bases from V and 1 base from J, leaving 10 bases between. The CDR3 contains 15 residues. The CDR3 DNA reads as TGTGCCAGCAGCTACGTAGGGGGGAACACCGGGGAGCTGTTTTTT. This codes for CASSYVGGNTGELFF.